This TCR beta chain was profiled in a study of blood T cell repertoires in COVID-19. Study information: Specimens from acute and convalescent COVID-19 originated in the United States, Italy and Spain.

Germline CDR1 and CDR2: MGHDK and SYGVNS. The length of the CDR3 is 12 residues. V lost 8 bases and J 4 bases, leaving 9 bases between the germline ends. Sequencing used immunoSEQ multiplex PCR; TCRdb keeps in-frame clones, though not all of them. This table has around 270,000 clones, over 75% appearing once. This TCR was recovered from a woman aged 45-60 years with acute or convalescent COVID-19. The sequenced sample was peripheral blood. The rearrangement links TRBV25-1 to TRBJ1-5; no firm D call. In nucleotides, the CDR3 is TGTGCCAGCGGTAATAGTAATCAGCCCCAGCATTTT. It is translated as CASGNSNQPQHF. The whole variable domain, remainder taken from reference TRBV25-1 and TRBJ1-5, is EADIYQTPRYLVIGTGKKITLECSQTMGHDKMYWYQQDPGMELHLIHYSYGVNSTEKGDLSSESTVSRIRTEHFPLTLESARPSHTSQYLCASGNSNQPQHFGDGTRLSIL.